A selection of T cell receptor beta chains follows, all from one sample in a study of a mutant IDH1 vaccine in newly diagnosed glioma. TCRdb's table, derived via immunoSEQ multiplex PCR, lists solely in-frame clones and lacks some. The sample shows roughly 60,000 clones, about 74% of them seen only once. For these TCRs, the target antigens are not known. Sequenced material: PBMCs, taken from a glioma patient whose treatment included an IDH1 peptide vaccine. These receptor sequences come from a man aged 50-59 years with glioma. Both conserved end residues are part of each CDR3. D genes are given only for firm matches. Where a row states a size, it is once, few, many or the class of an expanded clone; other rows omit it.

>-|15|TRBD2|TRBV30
CAWSVAAGRADTQYF
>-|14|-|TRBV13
CASSTVSGANVLTF
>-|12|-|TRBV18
CASSSSTGELFF
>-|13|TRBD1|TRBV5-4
CASSMTGGNEQYF
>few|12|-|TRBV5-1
CASKQGNTEAFF
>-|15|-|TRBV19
CASVKQGHSGNTIYF
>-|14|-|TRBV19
CATMDDSGANVLTF
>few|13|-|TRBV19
CASSIGSSYEQYF
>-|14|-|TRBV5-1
CASSLGRYQETQYF
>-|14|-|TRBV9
CASSLGFGDTEAFF
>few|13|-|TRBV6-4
CASSRDSNQPQHF